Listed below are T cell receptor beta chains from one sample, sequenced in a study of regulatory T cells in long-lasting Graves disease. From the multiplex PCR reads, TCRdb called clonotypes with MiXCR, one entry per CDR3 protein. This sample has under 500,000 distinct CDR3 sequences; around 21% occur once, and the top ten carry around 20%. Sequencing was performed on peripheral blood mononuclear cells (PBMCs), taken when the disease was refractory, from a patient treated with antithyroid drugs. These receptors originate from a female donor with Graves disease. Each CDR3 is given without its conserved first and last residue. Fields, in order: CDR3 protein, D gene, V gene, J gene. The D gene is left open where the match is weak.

SVQAGTGAGGELF	TRBD1	TRBV29-1	TRBJ2-2
ASNVQRSYNEQF	-	TRBV28	TRBJ2-1
ASSYSTGREKLF	-	TRBV6-2/TRBV6-3	TRBJ1-4
ASSLMGASHEQY	-	TRBV7-3	TRBJ2-7
ASSLMLAGGDEQF	TRBD2	TRBV11-2	TRBJ2-1
ASSSHRDIGGRYGYT	-	TRBV27	TRBJ1-2
SVIGTSGAYEQY	TRBD2	TRBV29-1	TRBJ2-7
AGSRRGYEQY	-	TRBV19	TRBJ2-7
ASSLYGAYGYT	-	TRBV27	TRBJ1-2
ASGTAGLGYT	-	TRBV7-9	TRBJ1-2
ASSLEGSGSVGGELF	TRBD2	TRBV7-2	TRBJ2-2
ASSTGSGSGSYEQY	TRBD2	TRBV5-1	TRBJ2-7
AWSGRGFTEAF	-	TRBV30	TRBJ1-1
ASRPGLDYNEQF	-	TRBV2	TRBJ2-1
ATSDSRTGLAKNIQY	-	TRBV24-1	TRBJ2-4
ASSLGWAAEGYT	-	TRBV11-2	TRBJ1-2
ASSPPASGIIVHEQY	TRBD2	TRBV7-2	TRBJ2-7
ASSERVGTSGRGSEETQY	TRBD2	TRBV7-2	TRBJ2-5
ASSFPRASGSSPQETQY	TRBD2	TRBV11-2	TRBJ2-5
ASSPLEGLANYGYT	-	TRBV3-1	TRBJ1-2
ASSLDTILGTGKLF	-	TRBV7-2	TRBJ2-2
ASSMGRSRDALSGTGELF	-	TRBV19	TRBJ2-2
ASSFRRLRLAEISYEQY	TRBD2	TRBV12-3/TRBV12-4	TRBJ2-7
ASSEDGTSGHYEQY	TRBD2	TRBV9	TRBJ2-7
SATTPGTGNEQF	-	TRBV20-1	TRBJ2-1
ASSLAQTGDSPLH	TRBD1	TRBV12-3/TRBV12-4	TRBJ1-6
ASSLAQSYEQY	-	TRBV7-9	TRBJ2-7
ASGEITGGNEQF	TRBD1	TRBV5-6	TRBJ2-1
ASSTGTSGRRRNEQY	TRBD2	TRBV6-1	TRBJ2-7
ASSDQLQGINIQY	TRBD1	TRBV2	TRBJ2-4
ASSIDHMIPWDEQY	-	TRBV19	TRBJ2-7
ASSLSGGVGAQY	TRBD2	TRBV7-2	TRBJ2-5
SSRSGLAEESYEQY	TRBD2	TRBV20-1	TRBJ2-7
ASSLQPLAQQY	-	TRBV7-2	TRBJ2-7
ASSRPTARISPLH	-	TRBV28	TRBJ1-6
ASSLRQRWSNQPQH	-	TRBV28	TRBJ1-5
ASSSIDPLQHSYEQY	-	TRBV7-9	TRBJ2-7
ASSPGGSAYEQY	-	TRBV7-2	TRBJ2-7
ASSEARGAGNIQY	-	TRBV2	TRBJ2-4